What follows describes a single TCR beta chain. The antigen remains undetermined. Assay used: immunoSEQ multiplex PCR; TCRdb lists only in-frame clones, some missing. Of around 91,000 clones listed, about 91% are singletons. The V gene's germline CDR1 is MNHEY and CDR2 SVGAGI. This CDR3 has 11 residues. V lost 8 bases, J lost 4 bases, and 8 bases lay in between. This entry is derived from a study of T cells in localized non-small cell lung cancer. Study observations and caveats: Sequence data derive from only one tumor region, so heterogeneity remains possible. For the top 100 tumor clones, a median approximately 61 also appeared in adjacent lung. Density of T cells in blood, when higher, went with longer overall survival. In uninvolved adjacent lung, T cell clonality reached its highest value, exceeding tumor.

This chain uses TRBV6-5 with TRBJ2-5; no reliable D call. The material was peripheral blood, obtained before any cancer treatment. The source of this sequence is a man aged 40 to 70 with stage I squamous cell lung carcinoma. CDR3: CASAILETQYF. Here the CDR3 DNA reads TGTGCCAGCGCTATTTTAGAGACCCAGTACTTC.